This T cell receptor (beta chain) was documented in a study of post-analysis software for immune sequencing data. For the study at large: Included among the disease courses, which were recorded for the cohort, were relapsing-remitting, secondary progressive and progressive-relapsing multiple sclerosis.

TCR beta libraries were prepared from cDNA with unique molecular identifiers. From the PCR reads, TCRdb called clonotypes with MiXCR, one entry per CDR3 protein. The sample shows 750,000 to 950,000 distinct CDR3 sequences, about 53% of them seen only once. This receptor was identified in a girl between 5 and 17 years old with multiple sclerosis. The sequenced sample was blood.

The CDR3 sequence: CSADPTSGSDEQYF. Here the CDR3 DNA reads TGCAGTGCTGATCCGACTAGCGGGAGCGACGAGCAGTACTTC. This sequence joins TRBV20-1 and TRBJ2-7, with 12 bases fitting TRBD2. V dropped 5 bases and J dropped 5; count of bases not matched to a gene: 7. The CDR3 consists of 14 residues. Germline lookup yields CDR1 DFQATT and CDR2 SNEGSKA (reference sequence).